These T cell receptor beta chains were read from a single sample in a study of Ad26.COV2.S vaccination and SARS-CoV-2 variants. TCRdb keeps only in-frame clones here, not all; method: immunoSEQ multiplex PCR. The data hold hundreds of thousands of clones, with approximately 90% observed a single time. The sequencing here drew on peripheral blood, taken after recovery from COVID-19. These receptor sequences come from a human donor who had recovered from COVID-19. Both conserved end residues are part of each CDR3. A D gene is named only where the DNA matches it firmly. Size tells how often a clone was seen (once, few, many) or the class of an expanded clone, and some rows leave it out.

TRBJ2-1 | 13 | TRBV5-4 | - | - | CASSLVGDMEQFF | TGTGCCAGCAGCTTGGTTGGGGATATGGAGCAGTTCTTC
TRBJ2-7 | 15 | TRBV23-1 | TRBD2 | - | CASSQSQRGGHEQYF | TGCGCCAGCAGTCAATCCCAGCGGGGGGGCCACGAGCAGTACTTC
TRBJ1-1 | 13 | TRBV10-3 | TRBD1 | - | CATRDSKNTEAFF | TGTGCCACCCGGGACAGCAAGAACACTGAAGCTTTCTTT
TRBJ1-1 | 13 | TRBV13 | - | - | CASSLRGNTEAFF | TGTGCCAGCAGCCTACGCGGGAACACTGAAGCTTTCTTT
TRBJ2-1 | 16 | TRBV6-5 | - | - | CASSFPRAGKTDEQFF | TGTGCCAGCAGTTTCCCCCGGGCCGGCAAAACAGATGAGCAGTTCTTC
TRBJ2-3 | 17 | TRBV5-8 | TRBD2 | - | CASSLFASGGAVDTQYF | TGTGCCAGCAGCTTGTTCGCTAGCGGGGGGGCGGTAGATACGCAGTATTTT
TRBJ2-5 | 15 | TRBV9 | - | - | CASSTSGTSQETQYF | TGTGCCAGCTCGACTTCCGGGACAAGTCAAGAGACCCAGTACTTC
TRBJ2-1 | 15 | TRBV7-8 | TRBD1 | once | CASSLAGTGVNEQFF | TGTGCCAGCAGCTTAGCCGGGACAGGGGTAAATGAGCAGTTCTTC
TRBJ1-1 | 13 | TRBV7-3 | - | - | CASSSSMNTEAFF | TGTGCCAGCAGCTCGTCAATGAACACTGAAGCTTTCTTT
TRBJ2-7 | 15 | TRBV4-1 | - | once | CASSQDGVPGREQYF | TGCGCCAGCAGCCAAGATGGGGTCCCCGGTCGCGAGCAGTACTTC
TRBJ2-1 | 15 | TRBV7-9 | TRBD2 | - | CASRLPGLGGEEQFF | TGTGCCAGCAGACTCCCGGGACTAGGGGGGGAAGAGCAGTTCTTC
TRBJ1-6 | 12 | TRBV7-2 | - | - | CASSHQMSPLHF | TGTGCCAGCAGTCATCAGATGTCACCCCTCCACTTT
TRBJ2-5 | 12 | TRBV27 | - | - | CASSHRDGDQYF | TGTGCCAGCAGTCATCGGGACGGGGACCAGTACTTC
TRBJ1-1 | 17 | TRBV19 | - | - | CASSIGSQMVSSAEAFF | TGTGCCAGTAGTATTGGCTCCCAGATGGTCAGCAGCGCTGAAGCTTTCTTT
TRBJ1-2 | 14 | TRBV19 | - | few | CASSQTQFNYGYTF | TGTGCCAGTAGCCAAACCCAATTCAACTATGGCTACACCTTC
TRBJ2-3 | 14 | TRBV23-1 | TRBD2 | few | CASKGGINTDTQYF | TGCGCCAGCAAGGGAGGGATAAACACAGATACGCAGTATTTT
TRBJ1-4 | 15 | TRBV3-1/TRBV3-2 | - | - | CASSQLGHGREKLFF | TGTGCCAGCAGCCAACTGGGTCACGGAAGGGAAAAACTGTTTTTT
TRBJ1-6 | 15 | TRBV6-6 | - | once | CASSYDSRYNSPLHF | TGTGCCAGCAGTTACGATTCCCGGTATAATTCACCCCTCCACTTT
TRBJ1-2 | 14 | TRBV25-1 | TRBD1 | - | CASSETGRNYGYTF | TGTGCCAGCAGTGAGACAGGGCGAAACTATGGCTACACCTTC
TRBJ2-5 | 13 | TRBV9 | - | - | CASSLTGDETQYF | TGTGCCAGCAGTCTTACCGGCGATGAGACCCAGTACTTC
TRBJ1-5 | 13 | TRBV6-6 | - | - | CASIGGGNQPQHF | TGTGCCAGCATCGGAGGCGGGAATCAGCCCCAGCATTTT
TRBJ2-2 | 13 | TRBV6-4 | - | - | CASSDYRGGELFF | TGTGCCAGCAGTGACTATAGAGGCGGGGAGCTGTTTTTT
TRBJ1-1 | 14 | TRBV11-2 | - | few | CASSLIEWNTEAFF | TGTGCCAGCAGCTTAATTGAGTGGAACACTGAAGCTTTCTTT
TRBJ2-1 | 14 | TRBV9 | TRBD1 | once | CASSPQGSWDEQFF | TGTGCCAGCAGCCCACAGGGGTCTTGGGATGAGCAGTTCTTC
TRBJ2-7 | 14 | TRBV5-1 | - | - | CASSLQGREDEQYF | TGCGCCAGCAGCCTACAGGGGAGGGAAGACGAGCAGTACTTC
TRBJ1-1 | 14 | TRBV11-2 | - | - | CASSLGPANTEAFF | TGTGCCAGCAGCTTAGGACCGGCGAACACTGAAGCTTTCTTT
TRBJ2-7 | 15 | TRBV19 | TRBD1 | - | CASGLYGTGPSEQYF | TGTGCCAGCGGCTTGTATGGGACAGGACCCTCCGAGCAGTACTTC
TRBJ1-1 | 12 | TRBV5-3 | TRBD1 | - | CAGEGARTEAFF | TGTGCTGGGGAGGGGGCGCGAACTGAAGCTTTCTTT
TRBJ1-6 | 11 | TRBV6-6 | - | - | CASSSDSPLHF | TGTGCCAGCAGTTCTGATTCACCCCTCCACTTT
TRBJ1-4 | 18 | TRBV13 | - | - | CASSSRWIQGGGGEKLFF | TGTGCCAGCAGCTCGAGGTGGATACAGGGCGGGGGAGGTGAAAAACTGTTTTTT
TRBJ1-1 | 13 | TRBV10-3 | - | - | CAISPAGNTEAFF | TGTGCCATCAGCCCCGCGGGGAACACTGAAGCTTTCTTT
TRBJ1-6 | 16 | TRBV11-2 | - | once | CASSSGAERGWAPLHF | TGTGCCAGCAGCTCCGGAGCAGAGCGGGGGTGGGCACCCCTCCACTTT
TRBJ2-1 | 14 | TRBV2 | TRBD1 | few | CATKDRGGGNGQFF | TGTGCCACCAAGGACAGGGGAGGGGGCAATGGGCAGTTCTTC
TRBJ2-4 | 15 | TRBV13 | - | - | CASTEQVGAKNIQYF | TGTGCCAGCACCGAACAGGTTGGCGCCAAAAACATTCAGTACTTC
TRBJ1-6 | 14 | TRBV4-2 | - | - | CASSQETSLSPLHF | TGTGCCAGCAGCCAAGAGACGAGCTTGTCACCCCTCCACTTT
TRBJ2-1 | 15 | TRBV15 | - | once | CATSGGGQGNDEQFF | TGTGCCACCAGCGGCGGAGGCCAGGGTAATGATGAGCAGTTCTTC
TRBJ2-5 | 16 | TRBV29-1 | TRBD2 | - | CSVYRLAGGPEETQYF | TGCAGCGTTTACCGACTAGCGGGGGGGCCTGAAGAGACCCAGTACTTC
TRBJ2-1 | 15 | TRBV6-5 | TRBD1 | - | CASRPTGQGIYEQFF | TGTGCCAGCAGACCTACGGGACAGGGAATCTATGAGCAGTTCTTC
TRBJ2-5 | 14 | TRBV7-9 | - | once | CASSPPTIEETQYF | TGTGCCAGCAGCCCCCCCACCATCGAAGAGACCCAGTACTTC
TRBJ1-1 | 14 | TRBV19 | - | - | CASSIYGGTAEAFF | TGTGCCAGTAGTATATACGGGGGCACGGCTGAAGCTTTCTTT
TRBJ1-2 | 16 | TRBV7-2 | - | - | CASRNVRGPPRYGYTF | TGTGCCAGCAGGAACGTCAGGGGCCCACCACGGTATGGCTACACCTTC
TRBJ1-3 | 15 | TRBV27 | TRBD1 | - | CASSAGTGSGNTIYF | TGTGCCAGCAGTGCGGGGACAGGGTCTGGAAACACCATATATTTT
TRBJ1-1 | 14 | TRBV7-2 | TRBD1 | - | CATTNRGRNTEAFF | TGTGCCACCACCAACAGGGGGCGAAACACTGAAGCTTTCTTT
TRBJ2-7 | 14 | TRBV2 | - | - | CASTSDLGSYEQYF | TGTGCCAGCACTAGTGACCTCGGGTCCTACGAGCAGTACTTC
TRBJ1-2 | 14 | TRBV6-5 | - | - | CASSYLAGDYGYTF | TGTGCCAGCAGTTACCTAGCAGGGGACTATGGCTACACCTTC
TRBJ2-1 | 17 | TRBV11-2 | TRBD2 | - | CASSLGQLAGGLGEQFF | TGTGCCAGCAGCTTAGGCCAACTAGCGGGGGGCCTGGGTGAGCAGTTCTTC
TRBJ2-7 | 19 | TRBV6-1 | TRBD2 | - | CASSDFSWLAGAPGDEQYF | TGTGCCAGCAGTGATTTCAGCTGGCTAGCGGGGGCCCCCGGGGACGAGCAGTACTTC
TRBJ2-7 | 15 | TRBV6-5 | - | - | CASRALSGQTYEQYF | TGTGCCAGCAGAGCGCTATCGGGACAAACCTACGAGCAGTACTTC
TRBJ1-2 | 14 | TRBV6-5 | TRBD1 | - | CASSLEDRGYGYTF | TGTGCCAGCAGTTTAGAGGACAGGGGGTATGGCTACACCTTC
TRBJ2-2 | 13 | TRBV27 | - | - | CASSFPGTGELFF | TGTGCCAGCAGTTTCCCAGGTACCGGGGAGCTGTTTTTT
TRBJ2-7 | 15 | TRBV6-1 | - | - | CASSEIGNRPREQYF | TGTGCCAGCAGTGAAATAGGGAACAGACCTCGGGAGCAGTACTTC
TRBJ1-1 | 15 | TRBV4-2 | - | - | CASSQEGTPSTEAFF | TGTGCCAGCAGCCAAGAAGGAACCCCGTCCACTGAAGCTTTCTTT
TRBJ1-3 | 15 | TRBV27 | - | - | CASSQGLRSGNTIYF | TGTGCCAGCAGTCAGGGACTGCGCTCTGGAAACACCATATATTTT
TRBJ2-3 | 14 | TRBV6-5 | - | - | CASTRSGTTDTQYF | TGTGCCAGCACCAGAAGTGGGACTACAGATACGCAGTATTTT
TRBJ2-1 | 15 | TRBV11-3 | TRBD2 | - | CASSPFSGADNEQFF | TGTGCCAGCAGCCCCTTCAGCGGGGCCGACAATGAGCAGTTCTTC
TRBJ1-2 | 13 | TRBV9 | TRBD1 | - | CASSPGQTYGYTF | TGTGCCAGCAGCCCGGGACAGACCTATGGCTACACCTTC
TRBJ2-1 | 16 | TRBV5-1 | TRBD1 | - | CASSSIQGYSYNEQFF | TGCGCCAGCAGCTCAATACAGGGGTACTCCTACAATGAGCAGTTCTTC